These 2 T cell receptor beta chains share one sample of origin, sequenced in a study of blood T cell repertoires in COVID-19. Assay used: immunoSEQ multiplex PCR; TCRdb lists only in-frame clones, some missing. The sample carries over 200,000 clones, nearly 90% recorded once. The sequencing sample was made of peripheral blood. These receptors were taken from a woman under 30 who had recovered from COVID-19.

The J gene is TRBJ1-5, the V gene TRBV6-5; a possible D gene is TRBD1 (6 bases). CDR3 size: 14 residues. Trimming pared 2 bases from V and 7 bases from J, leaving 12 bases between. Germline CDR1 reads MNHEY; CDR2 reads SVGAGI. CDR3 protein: CASSYTGKGQPQHF. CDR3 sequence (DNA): TGTGCCAGCAGTTACACAGGGAAGGGGCAGCCCCAGCATTTT.

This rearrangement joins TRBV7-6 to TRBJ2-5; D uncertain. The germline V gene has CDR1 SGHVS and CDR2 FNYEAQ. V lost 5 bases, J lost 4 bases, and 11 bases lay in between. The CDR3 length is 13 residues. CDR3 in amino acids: CASSPPRRETQYF. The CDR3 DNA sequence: TGTGCCAGCAGCCCACCACGGAGAGAGACCCAGTACTTC.